The 21 T cell receptor beta chains listed next were all sequenced from one sample in a study of T cells in Graves' hyperthyroidism and ophthalmopathy. RNA transcripts were the template for amplifying TCR beta CDR3 regions. A first-round RT-PCR of the TCR CDR3 used the HTBI primer set. From the multiplex PCR reads, TCRdb called clonotypes with MiXCR, one entry per CDR3 protein. The table records under 350,000 distinct CDR3 sequences, about 25% of them present only once. Material: blood. These receptor sequences come from a man between 40 and 49 years old with Graves' hyperthyroidism that later progressed to Graves' ophthalmopathy.

Ten or more counts support this clonotype. The chain employs TRBV5-1 and TRBJ1-2; TRBD1 aligns across 7 bases. Germline assignment: CDR1 SGHRS and CDR2 YFSETQ. The CDR3 covers 15 residues. Unmatched junction bases numbered 6, after V lost 0 bases and J lost 4 bases. CDR3 coding DNA: TGCGCCAGCAGCTTGGATGGGCAGGGGGGCTATGGCTACACCTTC. Translating gives CASSLDGQGGYGYTF.

The V gene is TRBV20-1, the J gene TRBJ1-2; D is perhaps TRBD1 (5 bases). The CDR3 consists of 14 residues. Germline V lookup: CDR1 DFQATT, CDR2 SNEGSKA (reference sequence). In nucleotides, the CDR3 is TGCAGAATGGGGGAGGGTATCGCTAACTATGGCTACACCTTC. Protein: CRMGEGIANYGYTF.

This clonotype appeared a single time. The chain joins TRBV29-1 to TRBJ1-2, with a tentative D call TRBD1 (5 bases). V gave up 3 bases and J gave up 8 bases, with 10 bases separating them. CDR3 length: 11 residues. CDR1 SQVTM and CDR2 ANQGSEA come from the germline V gene. The CDR3 sequence: CSVESGIGYTF. CDR3 sequence (DNA): TGCAGCGTTGAGTCAGGGATCGGCTACACCTTC.

The rearrangement links TRBV4-1 to TRBJ2-5, with D tentatively TRBD1 or TRBD2 (5 bases each). CDR3 length equals 13 residues. V lost 4 bases and J 7 bases, leaving 13 bases between the germline ends. Germline values: CDR1 MGHRA, CDR2 YSYEKL. In nucleotides, the CDR3 is TGCGCCAGCAGCCGACCAGGGAGAGGGACCCAGTACTTC. Translating it yields CASSRPGRGTQYF.

Ten or more counts support this clonotype. The gene calls are TRBV12-3 or TRBV12-4 and TRBJ1-2, with D possibly being TRBD1 (5 bases). The length of the CDR3 is 15 residues. Trimming stripped 3 bases from V and 4 bases from J, with 15 bases between. CDR3 region: CASSFLDSAIYGYTF. For the CDR3, the DNA is TGTGCCAGCAGTTTTTTAGACAGCGCGATCTATGGCTACACCTTC.

This clonotype has a count of ten or more. CDR3 sequence reads: CAISESGAIQYF. CDR3 bases: TGTGCCATCAGTGAGTCTGGAGCCATTCAGTACTTC. The chain combines TRBV10-3 with TRBJ2-4; D gene unclear. Per the germline V gene, CDR1 is ENHRY and CDR2 is SYGVKD. The length of the CDR3 is 12 residues. The V end was cut by 0 bases, the J end by 9 bases, with 6 bases between.

This clonotype was seen repeatedly, ten times or more. The gene calls are TRBV7-9 and TRBJ1-1; D is unresolved. With 4 bases removed from V and 0 bases from J, the gap between germline ends came to 12 bases. The V gene's germline CDR1 is SEHNR and CDR2 FQNEAQ (reference sequence). The CDR3 contains 15 residues. The CDR3 here is CASSSSFKMNTEAFF. CDR3 nucleotides: TGTGCCAGCAGCTCGTCCTTTAAAATGAACACTGAAGCTTTCTTT.

This clonotype was counted at least ten times. The chain recombines TRBV6-2 or TRBV6-3 with TRBJ2-2; TRBD1 matches at 7 bases. The CDR3 is 14 amino acids. Germline CDR1 MNHEY, CDR2 SVGEGT. Germline trimming cut 6 bases from V and 1 base from J; bases unmatched to any gene: 2. The CDR3 here is CASRRQGNTGELFF. CDR3 in DNA: TGTGCCAGCAGACGACAGGGGAACACCGGGGAGCTGTTTTTT.

This clonotype occurred many times. The gene calls are TRBV30 and TRBJ1-1; D not resolved. Trimming removed 2 bases at V and 4 bases at J, with 5 bases between. This CDR3 comprises 11 residues. From germline, CDR1 is GTSNPN and CDR2 SVGIG (reference sequence). For the CDR3, the DNA is TGTGCCTGGAGTCGCCCCACTGAAGCTTTCTTT. It translates to CAWSRPTEAFF.

The gene calls are TRBV7-2 and TRBJ2-7; D is undetermined. V was clipped by 1 base and J by 5 bases, with 9 bases between them. This CDR3 is built from 13 residues. CDR1 and CDR2 (germline): SGHTA, FQGNSA. The CDR3 reads CASSLESFHEQYF. The CDR3 DNA follows: TGTGCCAGCAGCTTAGAATCTTTCCACGAGCAGTACTTC.

This clonotype was found many times. The chain couples TRBV6-5 to TRBJ1-1; possible D gene TRBD1, 5 bases. CDR1 and CDR2 (germline): MNHEY, SVGAGI. Trimming cost V 0 bases and J 0 bases, with 11 bases left between them. CDR3 length: 16 amino acids. The CDR3: CASSYSWGRMNTEAFF. For the CDR3, the DNA is TGTGCCAGCAGTTACTCTTGGGGGAGAATGAACACTGAAGCTTTCTTT.

The chain links TRBV6-2 or TRBV6-3 to TRBJ2-4, with D possibly being TRBD1 or TRBD2 (5 bases each). There are 11 residues in the CDR3. The V gene lost 2 bases and the J gene lost 13 bases, with 9 bases spanning the gap. The V gene's germline CDR1 is MNHEY and CDR2 SVGEGT. The CDR3 region is CASSYEGSQYF. DNA of the CDR3: TGTGCCAGCAGTTACGAGGGGTCGCAGTACTTC.

This clonotype has ten or more counts. V gene TRBV10-3 combines with J gene TRBJ1-5; D is possibly TRBD1 (5 bases). Trimming stripped 8 bases from V and 3 bases from J, with 11 bases between. This CDR3 has 13 amino acids. Germline loops: CDR1 ENHRY, CDR2 SYGVKD. The CDR3 DNA reads TGTGCCATCGCCAGGGATTCCAATCAGCCCCAGCATTTT. Translating gives CAIARDSNQPQHF.

This clonotype was counted many times. J is TRBJ2-5 and V is TRBV18, with D perhaps matching TRBD2 (5 bases). Per germline, CDR1 KGHSH and CDR2 LQKENI. This CDR3 is 14 amino acids long. Trimming removed 0 bases from V and 2 bases from J, with 7 bases in between. The DNA of the CDR3 is TGTGCCAGCTCACCACCGTCGGGACAAGAGACCCAGTACTTC. This codes for CASSPPSGQETQYF.

J is TRBJ2-7 and V is TRBV6-1; 8 positions match TRBD1. The germline CDR1 and CDR2 sequences are MNHNS and SASEGT. V lost 0 bases to trimming and J lost 3 bases; unmatched junction nucleotides: 4. The CDR3 loop spans 15 amino acids. CDR3 in amino acids: CASSEADRANYEQYF. CDR3 nucleotide sequence: TGTGCCAGCAGTGAAGCGGACAGGGCAAACTACGAGCAGTACTTC.

This clonotype was found many times. The genes are TRBV20-1 and TRBJ2-7; 12 bases match TRBD2. The V and J ends lost 1 base and 2 bases, in that order; junction bases with no gene match: 12. Germline assignment: CDR1 DFQATT and CDR2 SNEGSKA (reference sequence). The CDR3 covers 18 residues. The CDR3 here is CSARAVLAGGPTPYEQYF. The CDR3 bases are TGCAGTGCTAGAGCCGTACTAGCGGGAGGACCCACCCCCTACGAGCAGTACTTC.

Ten or more counts support this clonotype. The chain couples TRBV5-1 to TRBJ2-5, with D maybe TRBD2 (5 bases). Trimming left V 4 bases short and J 0 bases short, with 16 bases between. The V gene's germline CDR1 is SGHRS and CDR2 YFSETQ. The CDR3 is made up of 16 amino acids. This CDR3 is CASSTSGPRDQETQYF. In DNA form, the CDR3 reads TGCGCCAGCAGCACCAGCGGTCCTAGGGACCAAGAGACCCAGTACTTC. Combining the CDR3 with reference TRBV5-1 and TRBJ2-5 gives the whole variable domain KAGVTQTPRYLIKTRGQQVTLSCSPISGHRSVSWYQQTPGQGLQFLFEYFSETQRNKGNFPGRFSGRQFSNSRSEMNVSTLELGDSALYLCASSTSGPRDQETQYFGPGTRLLVL.

To note about this clonotype: At one end, the junction sequence differs from germline, possibly due to a read error. The genes are TRBV7-2 and TRBJ1-5; 8 bases fit TRBD1. Germline values: CDR1 SGHTA, CDR2 FQGNSA. The CDR3 is 19 amino acids. CDR3 DNA sequence: TGTGCCAGCCCCCATTGCCGTCGACAGGGGAAATATAGCAATCGGCCCCAGCATTTT. Translating it yields CASPHCRRQGKYSNRPQHF.

The chain links TRBV5-1 to TRBJ2-7; D remains unclear. In germline, CDR1 is SGHRS, CDR2 YFSETQ. This CDR3 comprises 14 residues. V dropped 0 bases and J dropped 2 bases, with 9 bases sitting between them. CDR3 sequence reads: CASSLVQEPYEQYF. In DNA form, the CDR3 reads TGCGCCAGCAGCTTGGTTCAGGAGCCCTACGAGCAGTACTTC.

CDR3 sequence reads: CGVSSTYYGYTF. The CDR3 region has the DNA TGTGGTGTTTCATCCACTTACTATGGCTACACCTTC. V gene TRBV28 combines with J gene TRBJ1-2; D not certain. Germline values: CDR1 MDHEN, CDR2 SYDVKM. There are 12 residues in the CDR3.

This clonotype came up many times. The rearrangement joins TRBV6-5 to TRBJ2-7; D perhaps matches TRBD2 (6 bases). The length of the CDR3 is 11 residues. Germline assignment: CDR1 MNHEY and CDR2 SVGAGI. The V end was cut by 5 bases, the J end by 5 bases, with 7 bases between. The CDR3 loop reads CASSTSHEQYF. Here the CDR3 DNA reads TGTGCCAGCAGTACTAGCCACGAGCAGTACTTC.